A single sample gave rise to the 26 T cell receptor beta chains below, sequenced in a study of T cells in localized non-small cell lung cancer (dated by TCRdb to the early 2020s). Libraries were prepared through the immunoSEQ multiplex PCR assay. Drawn from immuneACCESS, this table holds only the in-frame rearrangements with V and J called that TCRdb kept. Clones are partly lost; checked studies trace under half to an unresolved V gene and leave the rest unexplained. This sample has 70,000 to 95,000 clones in its table, and roughly 91% of those were observed once. Of the sample, roughly 3.9% falls within the top ten clones. The sequenced sample was PBMCs, obtained before any cancer treatment. These receptors all stem from a woman aged 40-75 years with stage II squamous cell lung carcinoma.

The chain couples TRBV27 to TRBJ1-1; D is unclear. Germline CDR1 and CDR2: MNHEY and SMNVEV (reference sequence). The CDR3 has 14 amino acids. V dropped 2 bases and J dropped 4 bases, with 11 bases sitting between them. Written as DNA, the CDR3 is TGTGCCAGCAGTTTAGTGGACGGGTTCACTGAAGCTTTCTTT. As protein: CASSLVDGFTEAFF.

The rearrangement uses TRBV19 and TRBJ1-5; tentative D call: TRBD1 (5 bases). The CDR3 contains 14 residues. CDR1 is LNHDA and CDR2 is SQIVND in the germline V gene (reference sequence). The V end lost 3 bases, the J end lost 4 bases, and 10 bases lay between the germline ends. CDR3 sequence: CASSMVRGNQPQHF. In nucleotides, the CDR3 is TGTGCCAGTAGTATGGTTCGGGGGAATCAGCCCCAGCATTTT.

V gene TRBV5-5 combines with J gene TRBJ1-2; a possible D gene is TRBD1 (6 bases). Trimming cost V 0 bases and J 4 bases, with 16 bases left between them. From germline, CDR1 is SGHKS and CDR2 YYEKEE (reference sequence). The CDR3 length is 16 residues. In DNA form, the CDR3 reads TGTGCCAGCAGCTTGGGGGCCACGGGGGCCAGCTATGGCTACACCTTC. Its translation: CASSLGATGASYGYTF. The full variable domain, rest sourced from reference TRBV5-5 and TRBJ1-2, is DAGVTQSPTHLIKTRGQQVTLRCSPISGHKSVSWYQQVLGQGPQFIFQYYEKEERGRGNFPDRFSARQFPNYSSELNVNALLLGDSALYLCASSLGATGASYGYTFGSGTRLTVV.

The chain carries TRBV27 and TRBJ1-2; 10 bases are shared with TRBD1. This CDR3 comprises 16 residues. The junction had 10 bases not matched to a gene; V was cut back by 3 bases and J by 6 bases. The germline gives CDR1 MNHEY, CDR2 SMNVEV (reference sequence). The CDR3 DNA is TGTGCCAGCAGTTTTGGACGGACAGGGGGTAGGAATGGCTACACCTTC. Protein sequence: CASSFGRTGGRNGYTF.

The genes are TRBV6-1 and TRBJ1-2; D possibly corresponds to TRBD1 (6 bases). There are 14 residues in the CDR3. Germline assignment: CDR1 MNHNS and CDR2 SASEGT. Deletions cut 8 bases from V and 4 bases from J, with 17 bases between. CDR3 coding DNA: TGTGCCAGCCATGAGGGGGGACTACTCTATGGCTACACCTTC. It yields the protein CASHEGGLLYGYTF.

This clone was seen only once. The V and J genes are TRBV9 and TRBJ1-1; a weak D match, TRBD1 (5 bases). Trimming stripped 4 bases from V and 1 base from J, with 11 bases between. Germline V gene data show CDR1 as SGDLS and CDR2 as YYNGEE. The CDR3 is made up of 14 amino acids. The CDR3 sequence: CASSTGLPNTEAFF. CDR3 bases: TGTGCCAGCAGCACGGGGCTACCGAACACTGAAGCTTTCTTT. The full variable domain, its missing parts supplied by reference TRBV9 and TRBJ1-1, is DSGVTQTPKHLITATGQRVTLRCSPRSGDLSVYWYQQSLDQGLQFLIQYYNGEERAKGNILERFSAQQFPDLHSELNLSSLELGDSALYFCASSTGLPNTEAFFGQGTRLTVV.

This clone was counted once. This chain uses TRBV11-1 with TRBJ1-2, with TRBD1 identical over 7 bases. V trimming: 5 bases; J trimming: 5 bases; junction bases outside the gene matches: 11. The germline CDR1 and CDR2 sequences are SGHAT and FQDESV (reference sequence). The CDR3 totals 15 residues. Written as DNA, the CDR3 is TGTGCCAGCAGCGAAGGAGCGGGACAGCGTTATGGCTACACCTTC. This encodes CASSEGAGQRYGYTF. The variable domain in full, with the rest retrieved from reference TRBV11-1 and TRBJ1-2, is EAEVAQSPRYKITEKSQAVAFWCDPISGHATLYWYRQILGQGPELLVQFQDESVVDDSQLPKDRFSAERLKGVDSTLKIQPAELGDSAMYLCASSEGAGQRYGYTFGSGTRLTVV.

The chain links TRBV7-8 to TRBJ2-1; TRBD2 matches at 12 bases. This CDR3 spans 16 amino acids. In germline, CDR1 is SGHVS, CDR2 FQNEAQ. V trimming: 2 bases; J trimming: 12 bases; junction bases outside the gene matches: 11. CDR3 DNA: TGTGCCAGCAGCTTACTTAAAGGGACTAGCGGGCGGGGGCAGTTCTTC. This gives the protein CASSLLKGTSGRGQFF. Filled out from reference TRBV7-8 and TRBJ2-1, the complete variable domain reads GAGVSQSPRYKVAKRGQDVALRCDPISGHVSLFWYQQALGQGPEFLTYFQNEAQLDKSGLPSDRFFAERPEGSVSTLKIQRTQQEDSAVYLCASSLLKGTSGRGQFFGPGTRLTVL.

The chain recombines TRBV11-2 with TRBJ2-2; D is uncertain. Germline loops: CDR1 SGHAT, CDR2 FQNNGV. This CDR3 has 12 residues. Trimming pared 5 bases from V and 10 bases from J, leaving 11 bases between. The CDR3 here is CASSPRREELFF. The CDR3 DNA reads as TGTGCCAGCAGCCCCCGGAGAGAGGAGCTGTTTTTT.

This clone was seen just once. The genes are TRBV30 and TRBJ1-5; possibly TRBD1 for D (5 bases). The germline CDR1 and CDR2 sequences are GTSNPN and SVGIG (reference sequence). This CDR3 is built from 13 residues. The germline V and J ends were trimmed by 1 base and 3 bases, with 7 bases remaining between them. This chain's CDR3 is CAWSGGDNQPQHF. The CDR3 DNA follows: TGTGCCTGGAGTGGGGGGGACAATCAGCCCCAGCATTTT.

The rearrangement uses TRBV29-1 and TRBJ2-2; a possible D gene is TRBD2 (7 bases). Germline lookup yields CDR1 SQVTM and CDR2 ANQGSEA. The CDR3 length is 13 residues. Trimming shortened V by 8 bases and J by 5 bases, and 15 bases separated the two germline ends. The CDR3 sequence is CSTQEGGTGELFF. CDR3 sequence (DNA): TGCAGCACCCAGGAGGGGGGGACCGGGGAGCTGTTTTTT.

The rearrangement joins TRBV19 to TRBJ1-2; the match to TRBD1 covers 7 bases. Trimming cost V 5 bases and J 6 bases; bases outside gene matches: 12. The length of the CDR3 is 15 residues. Germline assignment: CDR1 LNHDA and CDR2 SQIVND (reference sequence). CDR3 region: CASSLLGQAPHGYTF. CDR3 nucleotides: TGTGCCAGTAGTCTCCTTGGACAGGCACCACATGGCTACACCTTC.

The V call is TRBV28, the J call TRBJ2-7; 10 positions match TRBD1. Germline V gene sequence: CDR1 MDHEN, CDR2 SYDVKM. V lost 3 bases to trimming and J lost 2 bases; unmatched junction nucleotides: 4. The CDR3 covers 15 residues. The chain's CDR3 is CASSFMTGGPYEQYF. For the CDR3, the DNA is TGTGCCAGCAGTTTCATGACAGGGGGCCCCTACGAGCAGTACTTC.

This sequence joins TRBV6-6 and TRBJ1-3, with D tentatively TRBD1 (5 bases). The CDR3 contains 15 residues. V gave up 0 bases and J gave up 3 bases, with 9 bases separating them. The germline V gene has CDR1 MNHNY and CDR2 SVGAGI (reference sequence). The CDR3 DNA is TGTGCCAGCAGTTACTCGAAGGGGAATGGAAACACCATATATTTT. It is translated as CASSYSKGNGNTIYF.

The chain employs TRBV19 and TRBJ1-5; 10 nucleotides agree with TRBD1. The V segment lost 6 bases and the J segment 6 bases; nucleotides outside the gene matches: 8. Germline loops: CDR1 LNHDA, CDR2 SQIVND (reference sequence). The CDR3 has 15 residues. The CDR3, as DNA: TGTGCCAGTAGCCCGGGACAGGGGAGTTCTCAGCCCCAGCATTTT. This translates into CASSPGQGSSQPQHF.

The chain employs TRBV28 and TRBJ2-5, with a weak D call TRBD1 (7 bases). V was clipped by 5 bases and J by 3 bases, with 19 bases between them. The CDR3 is 16 amino acids. CDR1 and CDR2 from the germline V gene are MDHEN and SYDVKM. CDR3 sequence (DNA): TGTGCCAGCAGTACCCGACAGGGAAGGGGGGAAGAGACCCAGTACTTC. Protein sequence: CASSTRQGRGEETQYF.

In regard to this clone: One junction end does not reproduce the germline sequence, and a read error may be involved. The chain links TRBV7-9 to TRBJ2-2; 9 nucleotides agree with TRBD2. Per germline, CDR1 SEHNR and CDR2 FQNEAQ (reference sequence). The CDR3 length is 15 residues. The CDR3: CASSLAGSNTGELFF. As DNA, the CDR3 is TGTGCCAGCAGCCTAGCGGGGTCGAACACCGGGGAGCTGTTTTTT.

The chain combines TRBV2 with TRBJ1-1; D is uncertain. Trimming cost V 3 bases and J 0 bases, with 8 bases left between them. This CDR3 region has 14 residues. Germline V lookup: CDR1 SNHLY, CDR2 FYNNEI. The CDR3 bases are TGTGCCAGCAGTGAGGGTCGGGTGAACACTGAAGCTTTCTTT. Translated, it gives CASSEGRVNTEAFF.

The J gene is TRBJ2-5, the V gene TRBV19; TRBD1 matches at 9 bases. The J segment lost 5 bases and the V segment lost 3 bases, leaving 10 bases of the junction unmatched. The germline gives CDR1 LNHDA, CDR2 SQIVND (reference sequence). CDR3 length equals 16 residues. CDR3 coding DNA: TGTGCCAGTAGTATTCAGGGGACAGGGACTGGTGAGACCCAGTACTTC. The encoded protein is CASSIQGTGTGETQYF.

The chain couples TRBV2 to TRBJ1-1; D unclear. CDR1 is SNHLY, CDR2 FYNNEI, per germline. The CDR3 consists of 13 residues. V was clipped by 4 bases and J by 0 bases, with 6 bases between them. The CDR3 DNA reads as TGTGCCAGCAGTGCCCTGATGAACACTGAAGCTTTCTTT. Translated: CASSALMNTEAFF.

The chain has TRBV7-9 and TRBJ2-7, with D possibly being TRBD1 or TRBD2 (5 bases each). CDR3 length: 12 residues. The germline gives CDR1 SEHNR, CDR2 FQNEAQ (reference sequence). The V and J ends lost 1 base and 5 bases respectively, with 6 bases between them. CDR3 DNA: TGTGCCAGCAGCTTAGTGGGGGACGAGCAGTACTTC. Its translation: CASSLVGDEQYF. Full variable domain (outside the CDR3, taken from reference TRBV7-9 and TRBJ2-7): DTGVSQNPRHKITKRGQNVTFRCDPISEHNRLYWYRQTLGQGPEFLTYFQNEAQLEKSRLLSDRFSAERPKGSFSTLEIQRTEQGDSAMYLCASSLVGDEQYFGPGTRLTVT.

On this clone itself: One end of the junction varies from germline; a read error may be responsible. This chain joins TRBV7-7 and TRBJ1-3; a possible D gene is TRBD1 (5 bases). Germline V gene data show CDR1 as SSHAT and CDR2 as FNYEAQ (reference sequence). This CDR3 has 13 residues. CDR3 residues: CASKGIHRNTIYF. CDR3 coding DNA: TGTGCGAGCAAGGGGATTCACAGAAACACCATATATTTT.

The chain's CDR3 is CASSIEGRGNQPQHF. CDR3 nucleotides: TGTGCCAGTAGTATAGAAGGACGGGGGAATCAGCCCCAGCATTTT. The rearrangement joins TRBV19 to TRBJ1-5; possibly TRBD1 for D (5 bases). Germline lookup yields CDR1 LNHDA and CDR2 SQIVND (reference sequence). V lost 0 bases to trimming and J lost 4 bases, with 10 bases between them. CDR3 size: 15 residues.

The chain is built from TRBV5-6 and TRBJ2-1, with 12 bases fitting TRBD2. CDR1 is SGHDT, CDR2 YYEEEE, per germline. The CDR3 consists of 15 residues. V was pared by 4 bases and J by 4 bases, with 3 bases of the junction left unmatched. The CDR3 bases are TGTGCCAGCAGCCGGGGACTAGCGGGTTACAATGAGCAGTTCTTC. This codes for CASSRGLAGYNEQFF.

V and J are TRBV6-5 and TRBJ2-7; TRBD2 might be the D (5 bases). This CDR3 contains 14 residues. V shed 8 bases and J shed 1 base, with 15 bases lying between them. The germline V gene encodes CDR1 MNHEY and CDR2 SVGAGI. The CDR3 DNA sequence: TGTGCCAGCGGAAGAGGGCGGCTGTCCTACGAGCAGTACTTC. As protein: CASGRGRLSYEQYF.

The rearrangement uses TRBV6-6 and TRBJ2-1; the D is unclear. The V end lost 4 bases, the J end lost 0 bases, and 7 bases lay between the germline ends. CDR1 is MNHNY, CDR2 SVGAGI, per germline (reference sequence). This CDR3 is built from 14 residues. CDR3 nucleotides: TGTGCCAGCAGTTCCGAGAGCTCCTACAATGAGCAGTTCTTC. Protein product: CASSSESSYNEQFF.